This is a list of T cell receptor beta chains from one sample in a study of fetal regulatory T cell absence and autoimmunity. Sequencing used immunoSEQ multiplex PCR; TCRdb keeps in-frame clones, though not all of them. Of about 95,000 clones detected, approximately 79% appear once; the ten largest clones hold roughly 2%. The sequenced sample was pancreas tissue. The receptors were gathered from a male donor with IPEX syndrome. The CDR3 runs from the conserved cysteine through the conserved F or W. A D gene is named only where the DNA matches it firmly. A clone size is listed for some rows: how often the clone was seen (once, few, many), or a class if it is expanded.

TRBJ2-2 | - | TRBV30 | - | CAWSPLAGELFF | TGTGCCTGGAGTCCCTTGGCCGGGGAGCTGTTTTTT
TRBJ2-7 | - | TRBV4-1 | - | CASSQEHSYEQYF | TGCGCCAGCAGCCAAGAACACAGCTACGAGCAGTACTTC
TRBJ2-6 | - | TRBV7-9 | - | CASSRHLSGANVLTF | TGTGCCAGCAGTCGACACCTCTCTGGGGCCAACGTCCTGACTTTC
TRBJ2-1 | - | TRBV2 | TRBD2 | CASSDGTSGTNEQFF | TGTGCCAGCAGTGACGGGACTAGCGGGACCAATGAGCAGTTCTTC
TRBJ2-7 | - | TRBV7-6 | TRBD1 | CASSLRPGTGKTREQYF | TGTGCCAGCAGCTTGAGACCCGGGACAGGGAAAACTAGGGAGCAGTACTTC
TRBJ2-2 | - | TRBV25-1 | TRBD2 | CASDGGTGELFF | TGTGCTTCCGACGGGGGGACCGGGGAGCTGTTTTTT
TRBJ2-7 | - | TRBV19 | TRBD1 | CASSSRGLRTYEQYF | TGTGCCAGTAGTAGCAGGGGGCTACGGACCTACGAGCAGTACTTC
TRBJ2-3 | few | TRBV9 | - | CASRGTDTQYF | TGTGCCAGCCGGGGCACAGATACGCAGTATTTT
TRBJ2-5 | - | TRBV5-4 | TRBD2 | CASSLSGIQETQYF | TGTGCCAGCAGCTTGAGCGGGATCCAAGAGACCCAGTACTTC
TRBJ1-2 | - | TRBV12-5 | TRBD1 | CASGLGQGSYGYTF | TGTGCTAGTGGTTTGGGACAGGGATCCTATGGCTACACCTTC
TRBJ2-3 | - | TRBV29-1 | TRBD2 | CSVDGLAGSTDTQYF | TGCAGCGTTGATGGCCTAGCGGGCAGCACAGATACGCAGTATTTT
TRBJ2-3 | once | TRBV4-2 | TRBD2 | CASSRGLAGPFSTDTQYF | TGTGCCAGCAGCCGCGGACTAGCGGGGCCATTTAGCACAGATACGCAGTATTTT
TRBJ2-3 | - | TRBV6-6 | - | CASSPRIDTQYF | TGTGCCAGCAGTCCCAGGATCGATACGCAGTATTTT
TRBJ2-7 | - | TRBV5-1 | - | CASSSSWGWEQYF | TGCGCCAGCAGCTCTTCTTGGGGGTGGGAGCAGTACTTC
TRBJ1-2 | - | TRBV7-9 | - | CASRTANYGYTF | TGTGCCAGCAGGACAGCTAACTATGGCTACACCTTC
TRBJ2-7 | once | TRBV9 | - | CASSVDGATYEQYF | TGTGCCAGCAGCGTAGACGGGGCCACCTACGAGCAGTACTTC
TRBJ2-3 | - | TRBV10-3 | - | CASLRSDTQYF | TGTGCCAGCTTGAGATCGGATACGCAGTATTTT
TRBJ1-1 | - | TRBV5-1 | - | CASSFWLNTEAFF | TGCGCCAGCAGCTTTTGGCTGAACACTGAAGCTTTCTTT
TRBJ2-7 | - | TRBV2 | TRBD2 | CASSERRGAYEQYF | TGTGCCAGCAGTGAGCGGCGGGGGGCCTACGAGCAGTACTTC
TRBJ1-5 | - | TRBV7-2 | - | CASSPDNQPQHF | TGTGCCAGCAGCCCAGACAATCAGCCCCAGCATTTT
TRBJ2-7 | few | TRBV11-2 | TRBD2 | CASSLGTSGYEQYF | TGTGCCAGCAGCTTAGGGACTAGCGGCTACGAGCAGTACTTC
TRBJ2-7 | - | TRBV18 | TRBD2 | CASSPPLAGPYEQYF | TGTGCCAGCTCACCACCGCTAGCGGGGCCCTACGAGCAGTACTTC